Listed here are 3 T cell receptor beta chains from one sample, sequenced in a study of Ad26.COV2.S vaccination and SARS-CoV-2 variants. Treatment: roughly 19 received Ad26.COV2.S at low or high dose, single or two shots; five or six received placebo; per-sample allocation not given. After the first vaccine or placebo injection, samples were drawn on day 63. Profiling relied on immunoSEQ multiplex PCR, and the TCRdb table lists in-frame clones only, not all of them. The sample carries 350,000 to 500,000 clones, 80% to 95% recorded once. This specimen consisted of peripheral blood, obtained in a trial of Ad26.COV2.S vaccine versus placebo. The origin of the receptors is a person between 18 and 60 years old who received the Ad26.COV2.S COVID-19 vaccine or a placebo.

V and J are TRBV5-5 and TRBJ2-1, with 9 bases fitting TRBD1. The CDR3 covers 16 residues. Trimming took 3 bases from V and 2 from J; bases not matched to a gene: 6. CDR1 and CDR2 from the germline V gene are SGHKS and YYEKEE (reference sequence). CDR3 amino acids: CASSSRQGVAYNEQFF. Written as DNA, the CDR3 is TGTGCCAGCAGCTCCCGACAGGGGGTGGCCTACAATGAGCAGTTCTTC.

The V call is TRBV28, the J call TRBJ2-1, with a weak D call TRBD2 (5 bases). This CDR3 comprises 18 residues. V was clipped by 5 bases and J by 0 bases, with 20 bases between them. Per the germline V gene, CDR1 is MDHEN and CDR2 is SYDVKM. As DNA, the CDR3 is TGTGCCAGCAGTCCCTCTTTTAGCGAGACGGGCTCCTACAATGAGCAGTTCTTC. Amino acid sequence: CASSPSFSETGSYNEQFF.

The chain is built from TRBV30 and TRBJ1-5; 7 nucleotides align to TRBD1. The CDR3 has 16 amino acids. The germline V gene has CDR1 GTSNPN and CDR2 SVGIG (reference sequence). V was clipped by 3 bases and J by 1 base; unmatched bases: 9. The CDR3 region has the DNA TGTGCCTGGAGCCAACTGGAAGGGGGCAGCAATCAGCCCCAGCATTTT. Its translation: CAWSQLEGGSNQPQHF.